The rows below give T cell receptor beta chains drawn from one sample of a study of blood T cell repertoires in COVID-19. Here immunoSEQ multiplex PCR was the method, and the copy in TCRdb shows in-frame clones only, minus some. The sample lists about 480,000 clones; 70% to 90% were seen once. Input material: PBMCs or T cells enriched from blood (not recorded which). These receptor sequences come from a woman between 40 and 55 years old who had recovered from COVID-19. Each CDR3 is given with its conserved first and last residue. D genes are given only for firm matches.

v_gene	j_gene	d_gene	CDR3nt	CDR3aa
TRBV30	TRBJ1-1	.	TGTGCCTGGAACAGATCCCCCGGGAGAGACACTGAAGCTTTCTTT	CAWNRSPGRDTEAFF
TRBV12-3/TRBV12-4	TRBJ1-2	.	TGTGCCAGCAGTTTCGCTCGGAGCTATGGCTACACCTTC	CASSFARSYGYTF
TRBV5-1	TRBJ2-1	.	TGCGCCTCATCGATGAAACAGGTTAGATCCTACAATGAGCAGTTCTTC	CASSMKQVRSYNEQFF
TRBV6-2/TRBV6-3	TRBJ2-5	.	TGTGCCAGCAGTTACTCCCCCACGGGGAGAAATACACTCCCCCAAGAGACCCAGTACTTC	CASSYSPTGRNTLPQETQYF
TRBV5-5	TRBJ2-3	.	TGTGCCAGCACCCCCGGGGACACCCACACAGATACGCAGTATTTT	CASTPGDTHTDTQYF
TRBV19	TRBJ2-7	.	TGTGCCAGTAGTTGGCAGGGTGGGTACGAGCAGTACTTC	CASSWQGGYEQYF
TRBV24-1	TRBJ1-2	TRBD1	TGTGCCACCAGTGACTTGGGACAGGACTATGGCTACACCTTC	CATSDLGQDYGYTF
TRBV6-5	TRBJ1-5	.	TGTGCCAGCAGTTATGGGGGCCGGCAGCCCCAGCATTTT	CASSYGGRQPQHF
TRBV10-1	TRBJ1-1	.	TGCGCCAGCAGCAGGAACAAGAACACTGAAGCTTTCTTT	CASSRNKNTEAFF
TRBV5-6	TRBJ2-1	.	TGTGCCAGCAGCTTGGCAGTGGGGGGGCAGTTCTTC	CASSLAVGGQFF
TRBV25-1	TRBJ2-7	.	TGTGCCAGCAGTGACCCGACAGGAATTGACGAGCAGTACTTC	CASSDPTGIDEQYF
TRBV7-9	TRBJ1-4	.	TGTGCCAGCAGCGTCCAGAATGAAAAACTGTTTTTT	CASSVQNEKLFF